Included here is one T cell receptor (beta chain) sequence, with context. Relative to the germline gene, one junction end is altered; a read error may explain this. In the original analysis: Amplification of reference gene primers provided the estimated nucleated cell counts. Libraries were prepared by immunoSEQ multiplex PCR; TCRdb keeps only in-frame clonotypes and omits some of them. V, J and clone size were drawn from that table, and D and trimming were deduced from the DNA. Here the sample spans 140,000 to 150,000 clones, around 76% being singletons. The data were taken from a study of blood T cell repertoires in COVID-19. Study information: The samples span acute and convalescent COVID-19 from the United States, Italy and Spain. PBMCs, B-cell-depleted T cells, or T cells provided the cDNA or gDNA that made up the material.

The CDR3 sequence is 11 residues long. Per the germline V gene, CDR1 is SNHLY and CDR2 is FYNNEI. The chain joins TRBV2 to TRBJ2-1; TRBD2 aligns across 12 bases. The sequenced sample was peripheral blood. This TCR came from a man in his sixties with acute or convalescent COVID-19. The CDR3 sequence is CATVRGTSGLF. The CDR3 nucleotides read TGTGCCACCGTACGAGGGACTAGCGGGCTCTTC.